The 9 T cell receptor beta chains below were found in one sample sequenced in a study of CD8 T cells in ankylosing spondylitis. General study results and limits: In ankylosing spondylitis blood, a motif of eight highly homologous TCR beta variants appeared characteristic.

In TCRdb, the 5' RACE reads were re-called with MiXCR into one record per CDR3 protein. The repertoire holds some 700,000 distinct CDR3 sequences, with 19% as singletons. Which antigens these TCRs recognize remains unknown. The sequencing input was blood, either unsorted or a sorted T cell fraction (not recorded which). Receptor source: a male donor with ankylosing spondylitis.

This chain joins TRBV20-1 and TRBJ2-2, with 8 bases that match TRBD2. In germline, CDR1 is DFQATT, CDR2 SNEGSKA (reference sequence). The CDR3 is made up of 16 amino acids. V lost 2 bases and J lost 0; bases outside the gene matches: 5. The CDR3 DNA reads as TGCAGTGCTAGAAAGCCGGGACTAGCGAACACCGGGGAGCTGTTTTTT. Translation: CSARKPGLANTGELFF.

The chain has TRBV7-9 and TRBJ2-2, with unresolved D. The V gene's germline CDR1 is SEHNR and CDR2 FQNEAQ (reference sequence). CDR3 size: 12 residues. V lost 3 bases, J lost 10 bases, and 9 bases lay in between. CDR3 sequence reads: CASSFEVEELFF. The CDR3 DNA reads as TGTGCCAGCAGCTTTGAGGTGGAGGAGCTGTTTTTT.

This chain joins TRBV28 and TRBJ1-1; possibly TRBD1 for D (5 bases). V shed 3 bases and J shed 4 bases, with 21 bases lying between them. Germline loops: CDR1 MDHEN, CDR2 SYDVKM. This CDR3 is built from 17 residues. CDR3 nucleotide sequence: TGTGCCAGCAGTTTCAGTCGCTCTCTTGGTGGGGCCACTGAAGCTTTCTTT. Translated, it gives CASSFSRSLGGATEAFF.

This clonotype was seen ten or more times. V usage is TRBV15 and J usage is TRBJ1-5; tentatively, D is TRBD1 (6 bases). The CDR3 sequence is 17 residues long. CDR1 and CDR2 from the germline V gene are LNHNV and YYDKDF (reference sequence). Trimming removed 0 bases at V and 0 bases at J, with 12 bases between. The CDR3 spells CATSRDGGQNSNQPQHF. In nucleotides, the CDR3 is TGTGCCACCAGCAGAGATGGCGGACAGAATAGCAATCAGCCCCAGCATTTT.

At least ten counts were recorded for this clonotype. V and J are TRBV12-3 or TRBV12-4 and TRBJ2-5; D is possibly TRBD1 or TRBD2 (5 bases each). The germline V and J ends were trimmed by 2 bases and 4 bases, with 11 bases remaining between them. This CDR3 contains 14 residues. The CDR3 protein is CASSLPRAGETQYF. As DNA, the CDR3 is TGTGCCAGCAGTTTACCCAGGGCGGGAGAGACCCAGTACTTC.

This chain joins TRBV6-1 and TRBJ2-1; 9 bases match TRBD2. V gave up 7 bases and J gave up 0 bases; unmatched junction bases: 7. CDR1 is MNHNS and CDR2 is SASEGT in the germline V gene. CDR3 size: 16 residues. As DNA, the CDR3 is TGTGCCAGCACCCCTAGCGGGAAATACTCCTACAATGAGCAGTTCTTC. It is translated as CASTPSGKYSYNEQFF.

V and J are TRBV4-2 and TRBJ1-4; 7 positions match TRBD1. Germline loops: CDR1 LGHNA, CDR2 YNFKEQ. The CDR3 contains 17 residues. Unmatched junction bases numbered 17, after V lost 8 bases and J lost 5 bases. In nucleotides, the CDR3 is TGTGCCAGCTCAACAAGAGGAGAGACAGGGCTCAATGAAAAACTGTTTTTT. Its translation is CASSTRGETGLNEKLFF.

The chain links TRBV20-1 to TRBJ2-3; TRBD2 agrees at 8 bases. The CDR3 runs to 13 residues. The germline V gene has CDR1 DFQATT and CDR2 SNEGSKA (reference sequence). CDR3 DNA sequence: TGCAGCGCGGCGACTAGCGGCACAGATACGCAGTATTTT. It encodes CSAATSGTDTQYF.

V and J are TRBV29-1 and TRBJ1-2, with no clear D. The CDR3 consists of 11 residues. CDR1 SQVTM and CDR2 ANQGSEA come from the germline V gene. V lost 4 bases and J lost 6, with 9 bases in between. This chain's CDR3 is CSVAPENGYTF. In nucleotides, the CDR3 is TGCAGCGTTGCCCCGGAGAATGGCTACACCTTC.